These 16 T cell receptor beta chains were sequenced from one sample in a study of T cells after yellow fever vaccination. Each CDR3 protein is one row after TCRdb ran MiXCR on the 5' RACE reads. The repertoire has some 340,000 distinct CDR3 sequences, around 10% of them found once; the top ten carry approximately 3%. The starting material was CD4+ T cells sorted from PBMCs, obtained 45 days after the yellow fever booster vaccination. The receptors shown here come from a man younger than 35 who received the YFV17D yellow fever vaccine.

This clonotype was counted between two and nine times. The CDR3 DNA follows: TGCAGTGGCACCCTATTACTAGCGGGGCACACAGATACGCAGTATTTT. It is translated as CSGTLLLAGHTDTQYF. The gene calls are TRBV20-1 and TRBJ2-3; 10 nucleotides align to TRBD2. This CDR3 contains 16 residues. The V and J ends lost 7 bases and 2 bases, in that order; junction bases with no gene match: 12. CDR1 is DFQATT and CDR2 is SNEGSKA in the germline V gene (reference sequence).

This clonotype was observed at least ten times. This chain joins TRBV7-9 and TRBJ2-3; D is undetermined. The V gene lost 6 bases and the J gene lost 7 bases, with 11 bases spanning the gap. The CDR3 contains 12 residues. CDR1 is SEHNR, CDR2 FQNEAQ, per germline (reference sequence). CDR3 nucleotide sequence: TGTGCCAGCAGACTTACTGCGAATACGCAGTATTTT. Translation gives CASRLTANTQYF.

V and J are TRBV19 and TRBJ1-2; no clear D. Trimming left V 1 base short and J 6 bases short, with 15 bases between. This CDR3 region has 15 residues. Germline V lookup: CDR1 LNHDA, CDR2 SQIVND (reference sequence). The CDR3 DNA is TGTGCCAGTAGTATAGCCGATGTATGGGCAGATGGCTACACCTTC. This translates into CASSIADVWADGYTF. Variable domain in full (rest from reference TRBV19 and TRBJ1-2): DGGITQSPKYLFRKEGQNVTLSCEQNLNHDAMYWYRQDPGQGLRLIYYSQIVNDFQKGDIAEGYSVSREKKESFPLTVTSAQKNPTAFYLCASSIADVWADGYTFGSGTRLTVV.

The chain is built from TRBV2 and TRBJ2-1, with TRBD2 identical over 7 bases. There are 15 residues in the CDR3. Germline assignment: CDR1 SNHLY and CDR2 FYNNEI. J was trimmed by 5 bases and V by 0 bases; bases with no gene match: 4. The CDR3 sequence: CASSEAGRGDNEQFF. The CDR3 DNA reads TGTGCCAGCAGTGAAGCGGGACGGGGGGACAATGAGCAGTTCTTC.

The chain uses TRBV3-1 and TRBJ2-5, with 8 bases fitting TRBD2. Germline V CDR1 and CDR2: LGHDT, YNNKEL (reference sequence). The CDR3 loop spans 16 amino acids. Trimming removed 4 bases from V and 5 bases from J; junction bases left unmatched: 12. CDR3 sequence reads: CASSPTGLAQRETQYF. The DNA of the CDR3 is TGTGCCAGCAGCCCGACAGGACTAGCCCAAAGGGAGACCCAGTACTTC.

The sample holds a few counts of this clonotype. This chain connects TRBV20-1 to TRBJ1-3; 7 bases line up with TRBD1. CDR1 and CDR2 from the germline V gene are DFQATT and SNEGSKA (reference sequence). This CDR3 region has 13 residues. With V trimmed by 4 bases and J by 2 bases, 2 bases remained unmatched. The CDR3, as DNA: TGCAGTGCTAACCAGGGGGCTGGAAACACCATATATTTT. It is translated as CSANQGAGNTIYF.

The chain has TRBV27 and TRBJ2-5; possible D gene TRBD1, 7 bases. Germline CDR1 reads MNHEY; CDR2 reads SMNVEV (reference sequence). There are 13 residues in the CDR3. V was shortened by 4 bases and J by 5 bases, with 11 bases between the two germline ends. The CDR3 nucleotides read TGTGCCAGCAGTTGGTCAGGGGGGGAGACCCAGTACTTC. This encodes CASSWSGGETQYF.

The chain uses TRBV7-8 and TRBJ2-3; D is perhaps TRBD2 (6 bases). The CDR3 length is 16 residues. Trimming cost V 4 bases and J 1 base, with 15 bases left between them. The germline V gene has CDR1 SGHVS and CDR2 FQNEAQ. The CDR3 sequence: CASSSRGGTRTDTQYF. CDR3 in DNA: TGTGCCAGCAGCTCCCGAGGCGGGACCCGCACAGATACGCAGTATTTT.

This clonotype came up a few times. V gene TRBV10-3 combines with J gene TRBJ2-7; TRBD1 matches at 10 bases. Germline V gives CDR1 ENHRY, CDR2 SYGVKD. CDR3 length: 15 amino acids. Trimming took 3 bases from V and 2 from J; bases not matched to a gene: 4. Here the CDR3 reads CAISEGDRGTYEQYF. The CDR3 DNA is TGTGCCATCAGTGAAGGGGACAGGGGCACCTACGAGCAGTACTTC.

V usage is TRBV5-1 and J usage is TRBJ2-7; 10 bases fit TRBD1. After removal of 4 bases from V and 5 bases from J, the junction contained 9 bases not matched to a gene. The V gene's germline CDR1 is SGHRS and CDR2 YFSETQ. The CDR3 has 15 residues. The CDR3 bases are TGCGCCAGCAGCCCCCGCGGGGGGACAGGGGACGAGCAGTACGTC. Encoded protein: CASSPRGGTGDEQYV.

This clonotype was seen only a few times. This chain joins TRBV16 and TRBJ1-6; D unresolved. Germline CDR1 reads KGHSY; CDR2 reads FQNENV. There are 13 residues in the CDR3. The V and J ends lost 0 bases and 7 bases respectively, with 4 bases between them. CDR3 in amino acids: CASSQSTNSPLHF. CDR3 sequence (DNA): TGTGCCAGCAGCCAATCCACAAATTCACCCCTCCACTTT.

This sequence joins TRBV4-3 and TRBJ1-1; the D is unclear. Trimming shortened V by 1 base and J by 1 base, and 10 bases separated the two germline ends. Per the germline V gene, CDR1 is LGHNA and CDR2 is YSLEER. This CDR3 has 15 residues. CDR3 sequence reads: CASSQGLERNTEAFF. The CDR3 DNA follows: TGCGCCAGCAGCCAAGGGCTGGAGAGGAACACTGAAGCTTTCTTT.

Ten or more counts support this clonotype. The chain links TRBV4-1 to TRBJ1-1, with 7 bases matching TRBD1. The CDR3 covers 13 residues. Unmatched junction bases numbered 7, after V lost 1 base and J lost 11 bases. Germline V gene data show CDR1 as MGHRA and CDR2 as YSYEKL. The chain's CDR3 is CASSQGQGLRAFF. The CDR3 DNA reads TGCGCCAGCAGCCAAGGACAGGGCTTACGTGCTTTCTTT.

In its sample, this clonotype was seen a few times. The rearrangement joins TRBV5-4 to TRBJ2-7; 11 bases line up with TRBD1. V lost 4 bases and J lost 1; bases outside the gene matches: 7. The germline V gene has CDR1 SGHNT and CDR2 YYREEE (reference sequence). This CDR3 is 16 amino acids long. CDR3 in amino acids: CASSARTGGLSYEQYV. The CDR3 bases are TGTGCCAGCAGCGCAAGGACAGGGGGCCTTTCCTACGAGCAGTACGTC.

The V and J genes are TRBV7-9 and TRBJ1-2; the D gene is possibly TRBD1 (5 bases). CDR3 length: 12 amino acids. Per the germline V gene, CDR1 is SEHNR and CDR2 is FQNEAQ (reference sequence). The CDR3 sequence: CAGRGVNYGYTF. CDR3 bases: TGTGCTGGAAGGGGCGTGAACTATGGCTACACCTTC.

This clonotype showed up many times. The rearrangement links TRBV27 to TRBJ2-3; unclear D gene. The germline V gene has CDR1 MNHEY and CDR2 SMNVEV (reference sequence). V dropped 4 bases and J dropped 1 base, with 12 bases sitting between them. This CDR3 region has 15 residues. The CDR3 sequence is CASSSTPDRTDTQYF. The CDR3 bases are TGTGCCAGCAGTTCCACGCCCGACCGCACAGATACGCAGTATTTT.